This TCR beta chain was sequenced during a study of T-cell memory formation after mild COVID-19. General study points: Second-wave clones peaking on day 37 lacked confirmed SARS-CoV-2 specificity. Contracting clones, day 15 to 85, had balanced CD4/CD8, and later expanders favored CD4+.

Points on this clonotype: Its cognate antigen is unknown.

Germline CDR1 is SGHNT and CDR2 is YENEEA. Germline trimming cut 5 bases from V and 6 bases from J; bases unmatched to any gene: 12. The length of the CDR3 is 16 residues. TCRdb called the 5' RACE reads again in MiXCR, with one record for every CDR3 protein. The data show 350,000 to 450,000 distinct CDR3 sequences, about 24% seen once. The sample comprised PBMCs or a T cell subset sorted from them (not recorded which). This rearrangement joins TRBV11-3 to TRBJ2-2; the match to TRBD1 covers 7 bases. This clonotype originated in an adult woman who had mild COVID-19 (a few samples of this study predate the infection). Cell type and time point are not known. The chain's CDR3 is CASSPRDSRVPGELFF. CDR3 DNA sequence: TGTGCCAGCAGCCCCCGGGACAGTCGGGTCCCCGGGGAGCTGTTTTTT.